These 22 T cell receptor beta chains came from one sample sequenced in a study of persistence of HIV-infected CD4 T cells. This was the immunoSEQ version 4 assay in survey mode. Produced via immunoSEQ multiplex PCR; TCRdb's table is partial and in-frame only. The table lists 44,000 or so clones, roughly nine tenths of them singletons. No cognate antigen is known for these TCRs. This nonspecific control used anti-CD3/anti-CD28 bead stimulation of CD4+ T cells. Sorting selected CD4+ T cells upregulating both CD40 ligand and CD69. Sequences were derived from CD4+ T cells sorted from PBMCs after approximately 19-hour stimulation, sampled from a patient who received antiretroviral therapy. All receptors derive from an adult man with HIV who was CMV-seropositive.

V is TRBV5-8 and J is TRBJ1-6; 7 nucleotides agree with TRBD1. CDR3 length: 15 amino acids. Germline V gene sequence: CDR1 SGHTS, CDR2 YDEGEE. The V segment lost 2 bases and the J segment 5 bases; nucleotides outside the gene matches: 4. The CDR3 here is CASSFGQVNNSPLHF. The CDR3 DNA is TGTGCCAGCAGCTTCGGACAGGTGAATAATTCACCCCTCCACTTT.

This rearrangement joins TRBV28 to TRBJ2-2, with 10 positions matching TRBD1. CDR1 is MDHEN, CDR2 SYDVKM, per germline. This CDR3 comprises 18 residues. The J segment lost 5 bases and the V segment lost 5 bases, leaving 14 bases of the junction unmatched. The DNA of the CDR3 is TGTGCCAGCAGTCCGCAACCGGGACAGGGGAAAGAAACCGGGGAGCTGTTTTTT. It translates to CASSPQPGQGKETGELFF.

The rearrangement joins TRBV5-8 to TRBJ2-2, with 7 bases lining up with TRBD2. V lost 4 bases to trimming and J lost 1 base; unmatched junction nucleotides: 7. The CDR3 length is 16 residues. CDR1 is SGHTS, CDR2 YDEGEE, per germline. The CDR3 DNA sequence: TGTGCCAGCAGCAGGGGACTAAAAGGGAACACCGGGGAGCTGTTTTTT. Protein product: CASSRGLKGNTGELFF.

The gene calls are TRBV28 and TRBJ1-1; 9 nucleotides align to TRBD1. The ends lost 11 bases at V and 2 bases at J; junction bases unmatched: 9. This CDR3 has 14 residues. Germline values: CDR1 MDHEN, CDR2 SYDVKM. This CDR3 is CAGRQQGANTEAFF. As DNA, the CDR3 is TGTGCCGGCCGCCAACAGGGGGCCAACACTGAAGCTTTCTTT.

The chain couples TRBV6-1 to TRBJ1-3; tentative D call: TRBD1 (6 bases). The CDR3 runs 17 residues. Germline CDR1 is MNHNS and CDR2 is SASEGT. Trimming removed 3 bases at V and 1 base at J, with 16 bases between. CDR3: CASSDRGLVQSGNTIYF. In DNA form, the CDR3 reads TGTGCCAGCAGTGACAGGGGCTTGGTGCAGTCTGGAAACACCATATATTTT.

The chain is built from TRBV28 and TRBJ1-2; D unresolved. This CDR3 contains 11 residues. Trimming took 5 bases from V and 8 from J, leaving 9 bases between them. CDR1 MDHEN and CDR2 SYDVKM come from the germline V gene. The CDR3 coding sequence is TGTGCCAGCAGTCCCCCACCGGGCTACACCTTC. It encodes CASSPPPGYTF.

This chain connects TRBV10-2 to TRBJ1-6; TRBD1 might be the D (6 bases). The germline V and J ends were trimmed by 2 bases and 5 bases, with 10 bases remaining between them. This CDR3 has 15 amino acids. The germline CDR1 and CDR2 sequences are WSHSY and SAAADI. CDR3 residues: CASSEPTGDNSPLHF. CDR3 in DNA: TGCGCCAGCAGTGAGCCGACAGGTGATAATTCACCCCTCCACTTT.

The DNA for the CDR3 is TGTGCCAGTAGTATAGGAGCGGGGGCCACAGATACGCAGTATTTT. This encodes CASSIGAGATDTQYF. The chain has TRBV19 and TRBJ2-3, with 8 bases lining up with TRBD2. After removal of 1 base from V and 2 bases from J, the junction contained 2 bases not matched to a gene. Looked up from germline, CDR1 is LNHDA and CDR2 is SQIVND (reference sequence). The CDR3 contains 15 residues. The full variable domain, rest sourced from reference TRBV19 and TRBJ2-3, is DGGITQSPKYLFRKEGQNVTLSCEQNLNHDAMYWYRQDPGQGLRLIYYSQIVNDFQKGDIAEGYSVSREKKESFPLTVTSAQKNPTAFYLCASSIGAGATDTQYFGPGTRLTVL.

This clone has only one observation. This rearrangement joins TRBV2 to TRBJ1-2; D remains unclear. CDR3 length equals 11 residues. V dropped 7 bases and J dropped 5 bases, with 8 bases sitting between them. The germline V gene encodes CDR1 SNHLY and CDR2 FYNNEI. The CDR3 nucleotides read TGTGCCAGCAAAATTTCGTATGGCTACACCTTC. The encoded protein is CASKISYGYTF.

As to this clone: The sample has other DNA sequences that encode this CDR3 too. The chain recombines TRBV2 with TRBJ2-3; D remains unclear. The CDR3 extends over 12 amino acids. V lost 4 bases and J lost 3, with 5 bases in between. Germline V gene sequence: CDR1 SNHLY, CDR2 FYNNEI. The CDR3 sequence is CASSVETDTQYF. The CDR3 bases are TGTGCCAGCAGTGTAGAGACAGATACGCAGTATTTT.

The chain joins TRBV19 to TRBJ2-1; D perhaps matches TRBD1 (5 bases). The CDR3 totals 15 residues. Per the germline V gene, CDR1 is LNHDA and CDR2 is SQIVND (reference sequence). The CDR3 sequence: CATGRGQGTYNEQFF. The DNA for the CDR3 is TGTGCAACTGGACGTGGGCAGGGCACGTACAATGAGCAGTTCTTC.

The CDR3 DNA is TGTGCCAGCAGCGTTACTAGCGGGGGCCTAGGGGATACGCAGTATTTT. The encoded protein is CASSVTSGGLGDTQYF. This rearrangement joins TRBV9 to TRBJ2-3, with 11 bases that match TRBD2. Trimming cost V 2 bases and J 6 bases; bases outside gene matches: 8. Per the germline V gene, CDR1 is SGDLS and CDR2 is YYNGEE. There are 16 residues in the CDR3.

This clone showed up just a few times. The J gene is TRBJ1-6, the V gene TRBV5-1, with a tentative D call TRBD1 (5 bases). Per the germline V gene, CDR1 is SGHRS and CDR2 is YFSETQ. This CDR3 has 16 residues. V lost 0 bases and J lost 6, with 13 bases in between. The CDR3 loop is CASSLERRGVNSPLHF. CDR3 bases: TGCGCCAGCAGCTTGGAAAGGAGAGGGGTTAATTCACCCCTCCACTTT.

This chain uses TRBV5-4 with TRBJ1-4, with 8 bases identical to TRBD1. V was clipped by 3 bases and J by 3 bases; unmatched bases: 1. Germline V gene sequence: CDR1 SGHNT, CDR2 YYREEE (reference sequence). This CDR3 contains 14 residues. CDR3 loop: CASSSTGANEKLFF. The DNA for the CDR3 is TGTGCCAGCAGCTCGACAGGGGCTAATGAAAAACTGTTTTTT.

The CDR3 region is CASSEMRGNIDEQFF. In DNA form, the CDR3 reads TGTGCCAGCAGTGAAATGAGGGGGAATATCGATGAGCAGTTCTTC. The V gene is TRBV6-1, the J gene TRBJ2-1; tentatively, D is TRBD1 (6 bases). The CDR3 is 15 residues long. CDR1 and CDR2 (germline): MNHNS, SASEGT. The germline V and J ends were trimmed by 2 bases and 8 bases, with 16 bases remaining between them.

The chain combines TRBV15 with TRBJ2-7; 7 bases fit TRBD1. The V segment lost 5 bases and the J segment 5 bases; nucleotides outside the gene matches: 9. The CDR3 spans 14 residues. Germline values: CDR1 LNHNV, CDR2 YYDKDF (reference sequence). CDR3 protein: CATSPRTGSDEQYF. DNA for the CDR3: TGTGCCACCAGCCCCCGGACAGGCTCGGACGAGCAGTACTTC.

V usage is TRBV24-1 and J usage is TRBJ2-3, with D possibly being TRBD2 (6 bases). V was clipped by 8 bases and J by 1 base, with 15 bases between them. Germline loops: CDR1 KGHDR, CDR2 SFDVKD. CDR3 length: 15 residues. CDR3 DNA sequence: TGTGCCACCACCGAGGGAGGAGACGGCACAGATACGCAGTATTTT. This codes for CATTEGGDGTDTQYF.

This clone was seen once. CDR3 nucleotides: TGTGCCAGCAGCCAAGTTACAGGGGGGTTTTCTGAAGCTTTCTTT. Amino acids: CASSQVTGGFSEAFF. The V call is TRBV3-1 (or the pseudogene TRBV3-2), the J call TRBJ1-1; TRBD1 matches at 8 bases. The germline gives CDR1 LGHDT, CDR2 YNNKEL (reference sequence). The CDR3 is 15 residues long. With V trimmed by 1 base and J by 6 bases, 7 bases remained unmatched.

This sequence joins TRBV15 and TRBJ2-1, with 10 bases lining up with TRBD1. V was clipped by 9 bases and J by 5 bases; unmatched bases: 7. CDR1 is LNHNV and CDR2 is YYDKDF in the germline V gene (reference sequence). The CDR3 totals 14 residues. The chain's CDR3 is CATNRDRGDNEQFF. CDR3 bases: TGTGCCACAAACCGGGACAGGGGCGACAATGAGCAGTTCTTC.

The chain uses TRBV21-1 and TRBJ2-1. TRBV21-1 is an annotated pseudogene. CDR3 length equals 20 residues. CDR3 sequence reads: CALPGGRRDREELGYNEQFF. In DNA form, the CDR3 reads TGTGCCTTACCGGGGGGCCGCCGGGACAGAGAAGAGTTGGGCTACAATGAGCAGTTCTTC.

The rearrangement uses TRBV6-4 and TRBJ1-1; TRBD1 aligns across 8 bases. Unmatched junction bases numbered 3, after V lost 6 bases and J lost 3 bases. Germline CDR1 reads MRHNA; CDR2 reads SNTAGT. The CDR3 has 13 amino acids. The CDR3 protein is CASSQDRDTEAFF. The CDR3 nucleotides are TGTGCCAGCAGCCAGGACAGGGACACTGAAGCTTTCTTT.

This chain joins TRBV5-1 and TRBJ2-4; D uncertain. Deletions cut 0 bases from V and 5 bases from J, with 6 bases between. The CDR3 has 13 residues. Per germline, CDR1 SGHRS and CDR2 YFSETQ. This CDR3 reads CASSLEPENIQYF. The CDR3 region has the DNA TGCGCCAGCAGCTTGGAACCCGAAAACATTCAGTACTTC.